The clone carrying this T cell receptor (beta chain) was found a few times. The CDR3 runs to 16 residues. Germline V gene data show CDR1 as DFQATT and CDR2 as SNEGSKA (reference sequence). The V gene lost 4 bases and the J gene lost 5 bases, with 21 bases spanning the gap. The record originates from a study of T-cell memory formation after mild COVID-19. For the study at large: Largely donor-specific TCR clusters were found.

Each CDR3 protein gets one entry after TCRdb re-called the 5' RACE reads with MiXCR. This repertoire shows approximately 560,000 distinct CDR3 sequences, roughly 17% found once; its top ten account for about 8.1%. This TCR came from an adult woman who had mild COVID-19 (a few samples of this study predate the infection). Cell type and time point are not known. The sample consisted of PBMCs or a T cell subset sorted from them (not recorded which). The rearrangement links TRBV20-1 to TRBJ2-1, with D perhaps TRBD2 (5 bases). Written as DNA, the CDR3 is TGCAGTGCTAACAACCCCCGCACAGCCGGGGACAATGAGCAGTTCTTC. Protein: CSANNPRTAGDNEQFF.